Described below is a single TCR beta chain sequence and its context. Its binding antigen is unknown. Base qualities are missing; no much larger clone stands one base away. The method behind the library was the immunoSEQ multiplex PCR assay. For the multiplex PCR, a mixture combining 60 forward primers for TCR Vbeta segments and 13 reverse primers for TCR Jbeta segments was used. The CDR3 region of rearranged TCR beta genes was amplified from genomic DNA with a multiplex PCR assay. On the Illumina HiSeq System, the amplified TCR beta libraries were sequenced as 87-base-pair reads. As for the original processing: In a later analysis, tens of millions of unique TCR beta chains were counted across the approximately 640 repertoires, and about 10 million of these chains were shared by at least two donors. To remove PCR and sequencing errors, raw reads were error-corrected and collapsed into unique sequences using a nearest-neighbor algorithm that merged closely related sequences. V, D and J gene segments were assigned by aligning CDR3 sequences to IMGT reference sequences. For a sequence to be retained, a match of at least six nucleotides to both a V gene segment and a J gene segment was required. Rearrangements were called productive when the CDR3 lacked stop codons and stayed in frame with V and J; all others were non-productive. Following IMGT convention, CDR3 was defined as the stretch from the second conserved V-encoded cysteine up to the conserved J-encoded phenylalanine. Sequences without an unambiguous match to a single V gene segment were excluded from the earlier analysis of about 630 of the donors. An earlier analysis of fewer than 750 of the donors classified V segments as functional when productive rearrangements were above 56.7% and as segregating when the standard deviation between donors was above 5%. A statistical classification framework was built for diagnosing cytomegalovirus status from the catalog of TCR beta chain sequences. V and J gene assignment, in a later analysis, came from comparing TCR nucleotide sequences with IMGT/GENE-DB human TR gene sequences. The TCRdist pipeline was used in a later analysis to assign CDR3 sequences and most-parsimonious VDJ recombination scenarios. A later analysis defined each TCR beta chain by its CDR3 amino acid sequence plus V-gene family, and excluded reads lacking a unique V-gene family. In a later analysis, fewer than 650 highly shared, low-generation-probability nucleotide sequences were removed to address suspected cross-contamination and a sequencing artifact. In a later analysis, a clonal expansion index was calculated for each public chain from normalized within-repertoire ranks of inferred template counts. A later analysis computed generation probabilities with a VDJ recombination model fitted to out-of-frame rearrangements, and checked the results against IGoR. In a later analysis, TCR-TCR, TCR-HLA and TCR-CMV co-occurrence was scored with hypergeometric tests, and a repertoire-size bias correction was applied to TCR pairs. In a later analysis, false discovery rates were estimated by permuting HLA or CMV assignments 20 times. In a later analysis, co-occurring TCRs were grouped with DBSCAN, and TCRdist sequence similarity was added when clustering was performed within HLA-allele-positive subsets. Repertoires with fewer than 30,000 or more than 120,000 public chains, plus five repertoires with anomalous nucleotide sharing, were excluded from co-occurrence clustering. TCRdb stores this immuneACCESS table with in-frame sequences only. Part of the clones is absent; in the studies checked, under half of the shortfall reflects unresolved V genes, and no reason is known for the rest. The D gene and trimming were derived from the DNA, and the V and J assignments and clone size from that table. A total of about 160,000 clones appear in this sample, roughly 85% of them only once. The ten largest make up approximately 8% of the sample.

The data derive from a study of cytomegalovirus exposure and HLA in healthy donors (TCRdb year 2017). Notes on the research overall: In an earlier analysis of approximately 500 of the donors, 250 to 350 Gb of sequence data and 100 million or so unique TCR beta sequences from approximately 180 million T cells were reported. An early release covering just under 650 HLA-typed donors comprised about 290 gigabases of sequencing data and some 79 million unique TCR sequences. Of the 350 to 450 genotyped donors, roughly 76% were placed in the genetic ancestry cluster associated with self-reported Caucasian donors. The study aimed to test whether cataloging public T cell receptors could reveal signatures of past pathogen exposure. The study profiled the T cell repertoires of 666 subjects by immunosequencing and related them to cytomegalovirus serostatus. Besides the first cohort of approximately 710 subjects, a separate validation cohort made up of roughly 120 different subjects was used. To predict cytomegalovirus infection status, the study combined high-throughput TCR immunosequencing, statistical association of individual TCRs with disease status, and machine learning. A later analysis re-analyzed previously published TCR beta repertoires from 666 donors and added high-resolution HLA genotyping to study TCR occurrence patterns. The later analysis used no new phenotypic data to find candidate immune exposures, relying instead on TCR beta sequences and their occurrence across donors. An earlier analysis of a few hundred of the donors applied high-throughput TCR beta sequencing to assess whether each TCR beta V gene segment acted as functional or pseudogenic. Donor age, sex, ethnicity and CMV serostatus were collected together with the repertoire data. A later genetic analysis used genome-wide SNP genotypes for about three fifths of the roughly 700 donors, treating that subset as a discovery cohort. All discovery cohort repertoires had been generated using a single sequencing platform. Both class I and class II loci were covered by HLA typing, at four-digit resolution. The number of typed donors differed by locus: about 629-630 for A, B, C, DRB1 and DQB1; 500 to 550 for DQA1; approximately 610 for DPA1; and about 470 for DPB1. About five DR-DQ haplotypes were treated as single units for association and clustering because of strong linkage in the cohort. Among some 410 genotyped donors of the cohort, an average of roughly 230,000 unique TCR beta nucleotide sequences was sequenced per donor, of which about 19% were non-productive.

Study-wide conclusions, independent of this receptor: A later genetic analysis reported fewer N-insertions in productive TCRs among donors in an Asian-associated ancestry cluster than the roughly 670-donor mean. The sequencing pipeline was judged likely to have produced a cluster of highly shared sequence variants as a technical artifact. In a later analysis, HLA-associated TCR beta chains showed more clonal expansion and lower generation probabilities than non-associated chains that were equally common. A later analysis reported that several top co-occurrence clusters appeared linked to parvovirus B19, influenza, CMV and Epstein-Barr virus. The classifier was reported to diagnose cytomegalovirus status with high specificity and sensitivity in both the original and validation cohorts. The cohort was sequenced for TCR beta chains only, and without alpha or paired-chain data the features that could be detected were limited. When HLA alleles, especially DR and DQ, strongly co-occurred, TCR associations were difficult to assign to individual alleles. HLA typing was unavailable for some donors at each locus, so association tests used only the typed subset. Roughly uniform sequencing depth across donors was assumed in presence/absence analyses, although this assumption may not hold. In a later analysis, the rate of TCR association differed among HLA loci, with DRB1 alleles having the most associated TCRs and HLA-C alleles having the fewest. The earlier analysis of approximately 540 of the donors excluded fewer than 20 rarely observed V segments, including chromosome 9 orphons, because counts were too low. In an earlier analysis of around 600 of the donors, most TCR beta V segments appeared in productive rearrangements about 90% or about 30% of the time, broadly matching IMGT annotations. A further reported finding was that TCR beta sequences accurately predicted the HLA-A and HLA-B alleles for most subjects in the first cohort. Across donors, most TCR sequences were observed very rarely, whereas some public TCRs were present in many individuals. The study listed 150 to 200 TCR beta chains as associated with cytomegalovirus. In vitro tests confirmed that a few of the cytomegalovirus-associated TCR beta chains recognize cytomegalovirus antigens. Correlated functional status among segregating V segments might be attributable to linkage disequilibrium, but an unknown experimental factor could not be ruled out. Specific HLA alleles were associated with over 15,000 TCR beta sequences at a false discovery rate of 0.05 in a later analysis. The authors suggested that the approach could potentially be extended to other disease states and immunological phenotypes. A later analysis found that most CMV-associated TCR beta chains appeared HLA-restricted, with HLA associations seemingly driven largely by CMV exposure. For the cohort, immune exposure information was limited to CMV serostatus. An association between a missense DCLRE1C variant and V-gene and J-gene trimming of TCR beta chains was found in a later genetic analysis and replicated in an independent cohort.

In total, roughly 670 healthy bone marrow donors made up the cohort. All cohort members were sampled while nominally healthy, although unrecorded immune exposures were likely present. The donor was CMV seropositive and was included in the group of approximately 300 seropositive cohort members. Every donor gave a peripheral blood sample, and the peripheral blood mononuclear cells from that sample were used for TCR beta sequencing. The Qiagen DNeasy Blood Extraction Kit was used to extract genomic DNA from the blood cell samples. The receptor was isolated from a male donor in good health and CMV-seropositive. Sequencing was done on a sample of PBMCs.

The bases are TGTGCCAGCAGCCCAGGGACTCAAGCCCAGTACTTC. Translated, it gives CASSPGTQAQYF. The sequence joins TRBV6-5 to TRBJ2-5, with a tentative D gene TRBD2 over 6 matching bases. The CDR3 numbers 12 residues from cysteine through phenylalanine. This entry keeps only the CDR3 DNA: 36 bases, framed from base 1. V sheds 6 bases and J sheds 9 bases, leaving 14 bases between their ends. Taken from the germline V gene, the CDR1 and CDR2 loops are MNHEY and SVGAGI.